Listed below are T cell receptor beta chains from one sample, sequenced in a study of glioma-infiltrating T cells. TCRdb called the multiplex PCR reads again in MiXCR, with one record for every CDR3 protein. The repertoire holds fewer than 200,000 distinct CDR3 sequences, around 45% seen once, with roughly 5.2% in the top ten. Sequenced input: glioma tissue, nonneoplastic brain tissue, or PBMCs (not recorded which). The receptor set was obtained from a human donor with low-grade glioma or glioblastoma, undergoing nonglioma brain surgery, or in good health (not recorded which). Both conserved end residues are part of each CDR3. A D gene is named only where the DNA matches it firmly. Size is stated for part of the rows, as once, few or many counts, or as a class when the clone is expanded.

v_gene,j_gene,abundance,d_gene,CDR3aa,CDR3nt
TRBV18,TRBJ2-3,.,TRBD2,CASSPLISGISADTQYF,TGTGCCAGCTCACCCCTAATTAGCGGGATCTCGGCGGATACGCAGTATTTT
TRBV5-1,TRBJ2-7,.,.,CASSLPEERQYF,TGCGCCAGCAGCTTGCCGGAGGAGCGGCAGTACTTC
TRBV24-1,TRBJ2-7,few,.,CATSDSSYEQYF,TGTGCCACCAGTGACAGCTCCTACGAGCAGTACTTC
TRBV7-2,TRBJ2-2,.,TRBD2,CASSQEGTRSGEQFF,TGCGCCAGCAGCCAAGAGGGGACTAGATCCGGGGAGCAGTTTTTT
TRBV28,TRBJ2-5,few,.,CASSFGGPGETQYF,TGTGCCAGCAGTTTTGGGGGGCCTGGGGAGACCCAGTACTTC
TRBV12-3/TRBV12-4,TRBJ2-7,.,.,CASSPSDLLFSYEQYF,TGTGCCAGCAGTCCCTCCGACCTTTTATTCTCCTACGAGCAGTACTTC
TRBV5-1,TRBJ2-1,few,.,CASSLELGRGVQFF,TGCGCCAGCAGCTTGGAGCTAGGCCGAGGAGTGCAGTTCTTC
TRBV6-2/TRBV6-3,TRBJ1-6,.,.,CARSGRGDNSPLHF,TGTGCCAGAAGTGGGAGAGGGGATAATTCACCCCTCCACTTT
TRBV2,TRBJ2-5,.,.,CASSEARAPGVTQYF,TGTGCCAGCAGTGAAGCGCGGGCCCCCGGCGTGACCCAGTACTTC
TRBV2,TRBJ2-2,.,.,CASVTPNTGELFF,TGTGCCAGCGTGACACCGAACACCGGGGAGCTGTTTTTT
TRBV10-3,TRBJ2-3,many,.,CAISDLDLASTQYF,TGTGCCATCAGTGACCTAGACCTAGCGAGTACGCAGTATTTT
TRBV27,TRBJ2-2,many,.,CASSRVTGELFF,TGTGCCAGCAGCAGGGTTACCGGGGAGCTGTTTTTT
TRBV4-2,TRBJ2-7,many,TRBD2,CASSQGTSGYEQYF,TGTGCCAGCAGCCAAGGGACTAGCGGCTACGAGCAGTACTTC
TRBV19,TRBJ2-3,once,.,CASSSGRRTPSTDTQYF,TGTGCCAGTAGTAGCGGCAGAAGAACCCCTAGCACAGATACGCAGTATTTT
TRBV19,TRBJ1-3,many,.,CASQSGHISGNTIYF,TGTGCCAGTCAATCCGGACACATCTCTGGAAACACCATATATTTT
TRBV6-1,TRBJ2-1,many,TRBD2,CASSKRGGTKPYNEQFF,TGTGCCAGCAGTAAACGGGGGGGGACTAAACCTTACAATGAGCAGTTCTTC
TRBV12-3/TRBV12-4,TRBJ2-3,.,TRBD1,CASRTGQISTDTQYF,TGTGCCAGCAGAACGGGACAGATATCCACAGATACGCAGTATTTT
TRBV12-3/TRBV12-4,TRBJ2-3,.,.,CASSLDGTSSTDTQYF,TGTGCCAGCAGTTTGGACGGAACTTCTAGCACAGATACGCAGTATTTT
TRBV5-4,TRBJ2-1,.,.,CASSMGGGSEQFF,TGTGCCAGCAGCATGGGGGGTGGGAGTGAGCAGTTCTTC
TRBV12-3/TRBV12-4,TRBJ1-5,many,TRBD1,CASSRTGGNQPQHF,TGTGCCAGCAGCCGAACAGGGGGCAATCAGCCCCAGCATTTT
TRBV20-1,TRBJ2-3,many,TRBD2,CSAAQASGTSTDTQYF,TGCAGTGCTGCCCAAGCTAGCGGGACTAGCACAGATACGCAGTATTTT
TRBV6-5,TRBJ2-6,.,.,CATRGVSWANVLTF,TGTGCCACCCGCGGGGTCTCTTGGGCCAACGTCCTGACTTTC
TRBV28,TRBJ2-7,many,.,CASRDSPRHEQYF,TGTGCCAGCAGGGACAGCCCCAGGCACGAGCAGTACTTC
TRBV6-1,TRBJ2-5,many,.,CASRRGQETQYF,TGTGCCAGCAGACGGGGACAAGAGACCCAGTACTTC
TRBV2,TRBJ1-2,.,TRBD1,CASRVGTGGDYGYTF,TGTGCCAGCAGAGTCGGGACAGGGGGGGACTATGGCTACACCTTC
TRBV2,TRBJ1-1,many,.,CASKAGALEAFF,TGTGCCAGCAAAGCAGGGGCCCTTGAAGCTTTCTTT
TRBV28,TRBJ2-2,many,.,CASKGALVAGELFF,TGTGCCAGCAAAGGGGCGCTGGTAGCCGGGGAGCTGTTTTTT
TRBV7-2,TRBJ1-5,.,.,CASSTLSEALNQPKHF,TGTGCCAGCAGCACCCTCTCGGAAGCACTCAATCAGCCCAAGCATTTT
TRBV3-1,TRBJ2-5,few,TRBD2,CASSQDASGYQETQYF,TGTGCCAGCAGCCAAGATGCTAGCGGGTACCAAGAGACCCAGTACTTC
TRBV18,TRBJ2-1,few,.,CASSPSGTRFSGDEQFF,TGTGCCAGCTCACCATCCGGAACTAGGTTTTCTGGCGATGAGCAGTTCTTC
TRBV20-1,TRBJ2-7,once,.,CSASTHGMTYEQYF,TGCAGTGCTAGTACTCACGGGATGACCTACGAGCAGTACTTC
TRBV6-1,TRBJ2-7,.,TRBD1,CASSLKQGAPTNEQYF,TGTGCCAGCAGCCTCAAACAGGGGGCTCCCACAAATGAGCAGTACTTC
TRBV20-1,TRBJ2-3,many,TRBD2,CSARNLAGGPDTQYF,TGCAGTGCTAGAAATCTAGCGGGGGGTCCAGATACGCAGTATTTT
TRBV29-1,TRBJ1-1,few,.,CSARSYTEAFF,TGCAGCGCAAGGTCCTATACTGAAGCTTTCTTT
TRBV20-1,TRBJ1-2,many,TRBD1,CSASHRDSLYGYTF,TGCAGTGCTAGCCACCGGGACAGCCTCTATGGCTACACCTTC
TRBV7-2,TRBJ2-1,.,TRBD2,CAISPIAGGPWNEQFF,TGTGCCATCAGCCCAATAGCGGGAGGGCCCTGGAACGAGCAGTTCTTC
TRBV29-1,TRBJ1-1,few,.,CSVRGQYTEAFF,TGCAGCGTCCGTGGACAGTACACTGAAGCTTTCTTT
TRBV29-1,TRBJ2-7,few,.,CSVARDRRYEQYF,TGCAGCGTAGCCCGGGACCGACGCTACGAGCAGTACTTC
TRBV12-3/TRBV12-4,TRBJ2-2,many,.,CASRLQGGTGELFF,TGTGCCAGCAGGCTCCAGGGAGGTACCGGGGAGCTGTTTTTT
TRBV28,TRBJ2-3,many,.,CASSMLPKDTQYF,TGTGCCAGCAGTATGCTTCCTAAAGATACGCAGTATTTT
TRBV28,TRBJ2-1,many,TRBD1,CASSSLRDRNEQFF,TGTGCCAGCAGTTCCCTCCGGGACAGGAATGAGCAGTTCTTC
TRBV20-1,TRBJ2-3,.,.,CSAWGWDTSTDTKYF,TGCAGTGCTTGGGGGTGGGATACCTCCACAGATACGAAGTATTTT
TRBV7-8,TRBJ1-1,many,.,CASSLAPNTEAFF,TGTGCCAGCAGCTTAGCGCCGAACACTGAAGCTTTCTTT
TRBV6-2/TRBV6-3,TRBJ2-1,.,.,CASSPPGTFNEKFF,TGTGCCAGCAGTCCACCAGGGACCTTCAATGAGAAGTTCTTC
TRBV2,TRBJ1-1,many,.,CASRLQGPMNTEAFF,TGTGCCAGCAGACTCCAGGGGCCCATGAACACTGAAGCTTTCTTT
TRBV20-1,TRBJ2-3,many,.,CSLSSASGWGTDTQYF,TGCAGCCTGAGTAGCGCATCGGGGTGGGGCACAGATACGCAGTATTTT
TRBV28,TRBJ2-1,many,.,CASSEQDQRGNEQFF,TGTGCCAGCAGTGAGCAGGACCAGAGGGGGAATGAGCAGTTCTTC
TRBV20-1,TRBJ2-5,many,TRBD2,CSADPSGRAGETQYF,TGCAGTGCTGATCCTAGCGGGAGGGCCGGTGAGACCCAGTACTTC
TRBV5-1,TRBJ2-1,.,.,CASSRLGQADSGDEKFF,TGCGCCAGCAGCCGCTTGGGGCAGGCAGATTCCGGGGATGAGAAGTTCTTC
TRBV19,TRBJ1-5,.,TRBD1,CASSITRQGLQPQHF,TGTGCCAGTAGTATAACCCGACAGGGACTCCAGCCCCAGCATTTT
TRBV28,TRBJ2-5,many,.,CASSLVAEETQYF,TGTGCCAGCAGTTTAGTAGCGGAAGAGACCCAGTACTTC
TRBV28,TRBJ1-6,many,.,CASSQTEAPLHF,TGTGCCAGCAGTCAGACAGAGGCTCCCCTCCACTTT
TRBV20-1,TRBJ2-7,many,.,CSARGRGPTEQYF,TGCAGTGCTAGAGGGCGGGGCCCGACGGAGCAGTACTTC
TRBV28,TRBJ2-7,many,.,CASRFGAYEQYF,TGTGCCAGCAGATTCGGGGCCTACGAGCAGTACTTC
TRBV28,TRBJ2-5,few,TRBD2,CASSLTTSAIQETQYF,TGTGCCAGCAGTTTAACGACTAGCGCCATCCAAGAGACCCAGTACTTC
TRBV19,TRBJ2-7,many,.,CASSMITGTGEQYF,TGTGCCAGTAGTATGATCACAGGGACGGGCGAGCAGTACTTC
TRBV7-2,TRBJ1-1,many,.,CASSWTVNTEAFF,TGTGCCAGCAGCTGGACGGTGAACACTGAAGCTTTCTTT
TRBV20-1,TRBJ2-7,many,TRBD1,CSARVRTGGRVRQYF,TGCAGTGCTAGAGTAAGGACAGGGGGCCGCGTGAGGCAGTACTTC